These T cell receptor beta chains were read from a single sample in a study of blood T cell repertoires in COVID-19. Profiled with immunoSEQ multiplex PCR; TCRdb holds only in-frame clones, not every one. The sample has more than 250,000 clones; 89% are singletons. Material for sequencing was peripheral blood. All receptors come from a man between 18 and 35 years old who had recovered from COVID-19. Both conserved end residues are part of each CDR3. A D gene is named only where the DNA matches it firmly. For some rows the clone size is stated as once, few or many, or as a class when expanded; others skip it.

j_gene,abundance,d_gene,v_gene,CDR3aa,CDR3nt
TRBJ1-2,NA,NA,TRBV3-1/TRBV3-2,CASSQAPTGLGYGYTF,TGTGCCAGCAGCCAAGCTCCAACAGGGTTGGGCTATGGCTACACCTTC
TRBJ2-4,once,TRBD1,TRBV12-3/TRBV12-4,CASRTGNIQYF,TGTGCCAGCAGGACAGGGAACATTCAGTACTTC
TRBJ2-5,NA,NA,TRBV5-6,CASSLGRGSQETQYF,TGTGCCAGCAGCTTGGGCCGGGGGAGTCAAGAGACCCAGTACTTC
TRBJ1-2,NA,NA,TRBV12-3/TRBV12-4,CATRQASDYGYTF,TGTGCCACTAGACAGGCCTCCGACTATGGCTACACCTTC
TRBJ2-7,NA,NA,TRBV12-5,CASGLGSPLAEQYF,TGTGCTAGTGGTTTGGGCTCCCCCCTAGCGGAGCAGTACTTC
TRBJ2-1,NA,TRBD2,TRBV19,CASRKLADNEQFF,TGTGCCAGTAGGAAACTAGCGGACAATGAGCAGTTCTTC
TRBJ2-3,NA,TRBD2,TRBV4-1,CASRERGLAGVTDTQYF,TGCGCCAGCAGAGAAAGGGGACTAGCGGGAGTAACAGATACGCAGTATTTT
TRBJ2-3,NA,NA,TRBV20-1,CSARTIDTQYF,TGCAGTGCTCGAACTATTGATACGCAGTATTTT
TRBJ1-1,NA,TRBD1,TRBV29-1,CSAQRDREAEAFF,TGCAGCGCCCAGAGGGACAGGGAGGCTGAAGCTTTCTTT
TRBJ2-3,NA,NA,TRBV7-9,CASSWSSDTDTQYF,TGTGCCAGCAGCTGGTCTAGCGACACAGATACGCAGTATTTT
TRBJ2-7,NA,TRBD2,TRBV4-1,CASSRQGLADLSYEQYF,TGCGCCAGCAGCCGCCAGGGACTAGCGGACCTCTCCTACGAGCAGTACTTC
TRBJ2-7,NA,TRBD1,TRBV6-5,CASSTDRGVHEQYF,TGTGCCAGCAGCACCGACAGGGGGGTCCACGAGCAGTACTTC
TRBJ1-2,NA,NA,TRBV27,CASSPNSREGSHGYTF,TGTGCCAGCAGTCCCAATTCCCGGGAAGGCTCCCATGGCTACACCTTC
TRBJ2-1,NA,NA,TRBV2,CASRGDSEQFF,TGTGCCAGCAGAGGGGACTCTGAGCAGTTCTTC
TRBJ1-6,NA,TRBD1,TRBV3-1/TRBV3-2,CASSRGQGDSPLHF,TGTGCCAGCAGCCGAGGACAGGGGGATTCACCCCTCCACTTT
TRBJ2-7,once,TRBD2,TRBV5-4,CASSLGTSGALVSYEQYF,TGTGCCAGCAGCCTCGGGACTAGCGGGGCATTGGTTTCCTACGAGCAGTACTTC
TRBJ2-1,NA,NA,TRBV3-1/TRBV3-2,CASSLLGSGSYNEQFF,TGTGCCAGCAGCCTCCTTGGTAGCGGCTCCTACAATGAGCAGTTCTTC
TRBJ1-2,NA,TRBD1,TRBV4-1,CASSQTSGTDYGYTF,TGCGCCAGCAGCCAAACTTCCGGGACAGACTATGGCTACACCTTC
TRBJ2-3,once,TRBD1,TRBV5-6,CASSIAGGVGTDTQYF,TGTGCCAGCAGCATAGCAGGGGGCGTGGGCACAGATACGCAGTATTTT
TRBJ1-1,once,NA,TRBV6-2/TRBV6-3,CASSYSPSTVNTEAFF,TGTGCCAGCAGTTACTCCCCTTCGACAGTGAACACTGAAGCTTTCTTT
TRBJ2-7,once,NA,TRBV9,CASSVAGGLTYEQYF,TGTGCCAGCAGCGTAGCCGGCGGACTCACCTACGAGCAGTACTTC
TRBJ1-1,NA,NA,TRBV6-4,CATRREVGTEAFF,TGTGCCACCCGGAGGGAAGTCGGCACTGAAGCTTTCTTT